The clone carrying this T cell receptor beta chain was found a few times. Its antigen is currently unknown. The data belong to a study of post-analysis software for immune sequencing data. This CDR3 region has 16 residues. CDR1 is SEHNR, CDR2 FQNEAQ, per germline (reference sequence). V lost 1 base and J lost 0, with 12 bases in between. Notes on the study in general: Patients showed TRBV5-6, TRBV5-1 and TRBV20-1 among five TRBV segments more frequent than in controls. By F measure, strong co-clustering occurred among samples prepared in the same batch.

Unique-molecular-identifier-tagged TCR beta cDNA libraries were used. Input amounts of 1 to 10 million T cells were used. These gave roughly 500,000 cDNA molecules, so each molecule approximated one T cell. From the PCR reads, TCRdb called clonotypes with MiXCR, one entry per CDR3 protein. Of 350,000 to 450,000 distinct CDR3 sequences listed, less than 40% are singletons. The sample was blood. This TCR was sampled from a girl aged 5-17 years with multiple sclerosis. The J gene is TRBJ1-2, the V gene TRBV7-9; no firm D call. The CDR3 loop is CASSLVSWEANYGYTF. In nucleotides, the CDR3 is TGTGCCAGCAGCTTAGTTAGTTGGGAAGCTAACTATGGCTACACCTTC.